These T cell receptor beta chains were read from a single sample in a study of T-cell reconstitution after alpha-beta-depleted transplantation in children. TCRdb fed the PCR reads into MiXCR, producing one record per CDR3 protein. The repertoire includes 450,000 to 550,000 distinct CDR3 sequences, approximately 10% of them detected once, and approximately 14% sits in the top ten. Sample: PBMCs, mostly from graft donor cells, taken 180 days after TCRalphabeta/CD19-depleted stem cell transplant. The receptors here all came from a female patient aged 2-9 years who had a stem cell transplant for aplastic anemia, so the T cells may come from the graft donor. Each CDR3 is given with its conserved first and last residue. Each record gives: clone size, J gene, V gene, D gene, CDR3 protein, CDR3 DNA. D genes are given only for firm matches. Not every row has a clone size; where given, it reads once, few, many or a size class.

few,TRBJ2-7,TRBV5-4,NA,CASSLMAGNGEQYF,TGTGCCAGCAGCTTAATGGCAGGGAATGGCGAGCAGTACTTC
few,TRBJ1-4,TRBV5-1,NA,CASSSGLPQEEKLFF,TGCGCCAGCAGCTCTGGACTCCCTCAGGAGGAAAAACTGTTTTTT
NA,TRBJ2-5,TRBV7-2,TRBD2,CASSWGGSIRETQYF,TGTGCCAGCAGCTGGGGGGGGTCTATCCGAGAGACCCAGTACTTC
few,TRBJ2-2,TRBV6-2/TRBV6-3,NA,CASSFRIANTGELFF,TGTGCCAGCAGTTTTAGGATTGCGAACACCGGGGAGCTGTTTTTT
NA,TRBJ1-1,TRBV19,NA,CASSTRTAAFF,TGTGCCAGTAGTACACGGACGGCGGCTTTCTTT
NA,TRBJ2-3,TRBV7-2,TRBD1,CASSQGQGIPTDTQYF,TGTGCCAGCAGCCAGGGACAGGGGATACCCACAGATACGCAGTATTTT
many,TRBJ1-5,TRBV12-3/TRBV12-4,NA,CASSNRVNSNQPQHF,TGTGCCAGCAGTAACAGGGTGAACAGCAATCAGCCCCAGCATTTT
NA,TRBJ1-2,TRBV6-1,NA,CASGSTGLYGYTF,TGTGCCAGCGGATCCACCGGCCTCTATGGCTACACCTTC
few,TRBJ2-3,TRBV20-1,NA,CSARQSSVEGNTQYF,TGCAGTGCTAGACAGTCTAGCGTGGAAGGGAATACGCAGTATTTT
NA,TRBJ2-3,TRBV7-3,TRBD2,CASSPTSGLTDTQYF,TGTGCCAGCAGCCCGACTAGCGGGCTCACAGATACGCAGTATTTT
NA,TRBJ2-1,TRBV7-9,NA,CASSAYGAVPGNEQFF,TGTGCCAGCAGCGCCTACGGGGCGGTGCCTGGCAATGAGCAGTTCTTC
NA,TRBJ2-3,TRBV7-2,NA,CASSLVSGGRADTQYF,TGTGCCAGCAGCTTAGTGTCCGGGGGGCGGGCAGATACGCAGTATTTT
many,TRBJ2-1,TRBV5-6,TRBD2,CASSLAGRRQFF,TGTGCCAGCAGCCTAGCGGGGAGAAGGCAGTTCTTC
many,TRBJ2-2,TRBV10-3,NA,CAISRAVEFPGELFF,TGTGCCATCAGTCGAGCAGTAGAATTCCCCGGGGAGCTGTTTTTT
NA,TRBJ2-1,TRBV6-4,TRBD1,CASSIVGGLSYNEQFF,TGTGCCAGCTCTATCGTAGGGGGCCTCTCCTACAATGAGCAGTTCTTC
many,TRBJ2-7,TRBV20-1,NA,CSARDRQEPSYEQYF,TGCAGTGCTAGAGATAGGCAGGAGCCCTCCTACGAGCAGTACTTC
NA,TRBJ2-5,TRBV18,NA,CASSPTAIVGETQYF,TGTGCCAGCTCACCAACAGCGATAGTAGGAGAGACCCAGTACTTC
NA,TRBJ2-7,TRBV20-1,NA,CSARDRNLYEQYF,TGCAGTGCTAGAGATAGGAATCTCTACGAGCAGTACTTC
NA,TRBJ2-2,TRBV7-7,TRBD2,CASRKGAGGGTGELFF,TGTGCCAGCAGGAAAGGGGCAGGCGGGGGCACCGGGGAGCTGTTTTTT
NA,TRBJ1-3,TRBV12-3/TRBV12-4,NA,CASSHPPGGRRRSGNTIYF,TGTGCCAGCAGCCATCCCCCCGGTGGTAGGAGACGGTCTGGAAACACCATATATTTT
NA,TRBJ2-4,TRBV9,TRBD1,CASSDTGGIAKNIQYF,TGTGCCAGCAGCGACACAGGGGGGATAGCCAAAAACATTCAGTACTTC
NA,TRBJ2-1,TRBV7-8,NA,CASSSQLALSYNEQFF,TGTGCCAGCAGCTCCCAACTAGCCCTCTCCTACAATGAGCAGTTCTTC
NA,TRBJ1-3,TRBV29-1,NA,CSVRRGSGNTIYF,TGCAGCGTCCGACGGGGTAGTGGAAACACCATATATTTT
NA,TRBJ2-1,TRBV9,TRBD2,CASSPSPLAGGKGTGEQFF,TGTGCCAGCAGCCCCTCCCCCCTGGCGGGAGGTAAGGGTACAGGGGAGCAGTTCTTC
NA,TRBJ1-1,TRBV18,TRBD1,CASSPMGQGKNTEAFF,TGTGCCAGCTCACCAATGGGACAGGGGAAGAACACTGAAGCTTTCTTT
few,TRBJ1-1,TRBV12-3/TRBV12-4,NA,CASSSGPGNTEAFF,TGTGCCAGCAGTTCCGGTCCCGGGAACACTGAAGCTTTCTTT
NA,TRBJ2-3,TRBV12-3/TRBV12-4,NA,CASSLGLAHTDTQYF,TGTGCCAGCAGTTTAGGGCTAGCTCACACAGATACGCAGTATTTT
NA,TRBJ1-5,TRBV12-3/TRBV12-4,NA,CASSFGGTANQPQHF,TGTGCCAGCAGTTTTGGAGGGACCGCTAATCAGCCCCAGCATTTT
NA,TRBJ2-1,TRBV11-3,NA,CASSHNRDLSYNEQFF,TGTGCCAGCAGCCACAACAGGGACCTTTCCTACAATGAGCAGTTCTTC
few,TRBJ2-1,TRBV15,TRBD2,CATSRVGGRAEWSYNEQFF,TGTGCCACCAGCAGAGTAGGCGGGAGGGCGGAATGGTCCTACAATGAGCAGTTCTTC
NA,TRBJ2-7,TRBV29-1,TRBD2,CSAKSGRSYEQYF,TGCAGCGCTAAGAGCGGGAGATCTTACGAGCAGTACTTC
few,TRBJ2-7,TRBV3-1,TRBD2,CASSQERLAGATYEQYF,TGTGCCAGCAGCCAAGAGCGACTAGCGGGAGCAACCTACGAGCAGTACTTC
few,TRBJ2-7,TRBV9,NA,CASSVLPSSITYEQYF,TGTGCCAGCAGCGTACTTCCTAGCTCTATCACGTACGAGCAGTACTTC
few,TRBJ1-4,TRBV6-1,TRBD1,CASAGDRGEKLFF,TGTGCCTCCGCGGGGGACAGGGGAGAAAAACTGTTTTTT
few,TRBJ2-6,TRBV6-2/TRBV6-3,TRBD2,CAGRAGGSGANVLTF,TGTGCCGGGAGGGCGGGAGGCTCTGGGGCCAACGTCCTGACTTTC
many,TRBJ2-7,TRBV5-1,NA,CASSPGHSSYEQYF,TGCGCCAGCAGCCCGGGACATAGTTCCTACGAGCAGTACTTC
NA,TRBJ2-7,TRBV9,NA,CASNQGGSLSYEQYF,TGTGCCAGCAATCAAGGGGGTTCCCTCAGCTACGAGCAGTACTTC
few,TRBJ2-4,TRBV4-3,NA,CASSQLPGGYEKNIQYF,TGCGCCAGCAGCCAGCTCCCTGGCGGTTACGAGAAAAACATTCAGTACTTC
many,TRBJ1-5,TRBV20-1,NA,CSARGGGVRGNQPQHF,TGCAGTGCTAGAGGGGGGGGAGTTCGGGGCAATCAGCCCCAGCATTTT
NA,TRBJ1-1,TRBV29-1,NA,CSVGGSTEAFF,TGCAGCGTGGGGGGGAGCACTGAAGCTTTCTTT
NA,TRBJ1-1,TRBV7-9,NA,CASSPRGGGRGNTEAFF,TGTGCCAGCAGCCCACGCGGCGGGGGGAGAGGGAACACTGAAGCTTTCTTT
few,TRBJ1-2,TRBV20-1,TRBD1,CSAPPGQGGYTF,TGCAGTGCCCCCCCGGGACAGGGTGGCTACACCTTC
NA,TRBJ1-4,TRBV14,NA,CASSQRALEKLFF,TGTGCCAGCAGCCAACGGGCCCTTGAAAAACTGTTTTTT
NA,TRBJ2-2,TRBV12-3/TRBV12-4,TRBD2,CASSYVVAGGPGGELFF,TGTGCCAGCAGTTATGTGGTAGCGGGAGGGCCCGGCGGGGAGCTGTTTTTT
NA,TRBJ2-7,TRBV28,TRBD2,CASSPPTSGRSYEQYF,TGTGCCAGCAGTCCCCCGACTAGCGGGAGATCCTACGAGCAGTACTTC
many,TRBJ1-1,TRBV20-1,NA,CSAGRRNTEAFF,TGCAGTGCGGGCAGGAGAAACACTGAAGCTTTCTTT
NA,TRBJ2-7,TRBV7-9,NA,CASSPTGSQDEQYF,TGTGCCAGCAGTCCAACCGGGTCTCAGGACGAGCAGTACTTC